This TCR beta chain was captured by sequencing in a study of prognosis after radiotherapy for stage I lung cancer. Study as a whole: In total, 10 to 15 men and 6 or 7 women took part as patients, aged roughly 50 to 84 with a median of about 68 years.

Two rounds of multiplex PCR amplified TCR beta CDR3 from genomic DNA. First-round PCR employed TRBV- and TRBJ-specific primers for each gene. TCRdb passed the multiplex PCR reads through MiXCR, listing each CDR3 protein once. The table shows 15,000 to 20,000 distinct CDR3 sequences, with about 30% occurring only once. Study-level points and caveats: Reportedly, metastasis status was linked to differences in TRBV and TRBJ usage frequencies. The tumor specificity of expanded TCR clones remained undetermined.

This clonotype was picked up a small number of times. Antigen unknown. This clone may be a read error of a much larger clone one base away. This clonotype was obtained from a donor aged 50 or older with non-small cell lung cancer. This sample comprised PBMCs, obtained before or after stereotactic body radiation therapy (not recorded which).

The CDR3 sequence: CASSFRGSANTGELSF. The CDR3 nucleotides read TGTGCCAGCAGCTTTAGGGGGAGCGCGAACACCGGGGAGCTGTCTTTT. The rearrangement joins TRBV7-9 to TRBJ2-2, with D perhaps matching TRBD1 (6 bases). CDR3 length: 16 amino acids. The germline V gene encodes CDR1 SEHNR and CDR2 FQNEAQ (reference sequence).